This T cell receptor beta chain was captured by sequencing in a study of Graves' ophthalmopathy and Graves' hyperthyroidism. Findings and caveats of the study: Blood was where most expanded thyroid clonotypes above 0.001 frequency also turned up. With approximately 90% sensitivity and 81.08% specificity, a 13-signature model separated ophthalmopathy from stable hyperthyroidism.

RNA transcripts provided the template for amplifying TCR beta CDR3 regions. In the first round, RT-PCR was carried out with HTBI primers, and a multiplex PCR formed the second round. In TCRdb, the multiplex PCR reads were re-called with MiXCR into one record per CDR3 protein. The sample contains about 590,000 distinct CDR3 sequences, 35% to 45% of which appear only once. As to this clonotype: Its specificity is unknown.

This CDR3 contains 16 residues. The V gene's germline CDR1 is DFQATT and CDR2 SNEGSKA (reference sequence). This TCR derives from an adult man with Graves' hyperthyroidism. The rearrangement links TRBV20-1 to TRBJ2-5; TRBD1 matches at 10 bases. Near its end, the DNA agrees better with TRBJ2-1, so the J call may be wrong. Sequencing used peripheral blood or thyroid tissue (not recorded which). CDR3 nucleotides: TGCAGTGCTACGGGGGCCGGGACAGGGGACTACAATGAGCAGTTCTTC. Translated, it gives CSATGAGTGDYNEQFF.